This T cell receptor (beta chain) was sequenced in a study of metastatic and nonmetastatic thyroid tumors. In this sample, this clone turned up many times. Not a single patient had been given any form of treatment at any point before undergoing thyroid surgery. MiXCR re-clonotyped the PCR reads for TCRdb. The repertoire has tens of thousands of clones, approximately 22% of them found once; the top ten carry 4.4%. The material sequenced was adjacent normal tissue. The sequence was obtained from a female donor with papillary thyroid cancer or a benign thyroid nodule (not recorded which). Some clones in this sample may be carry-over from other donors' samples.

The DNA of the CDR3 is TGCAGTGCTGGACTAGCGGGAGAGACCCAGTACTTC. Protein product: CSAGLAGETQYF. J is TRBJ2-5 and V is TRBV20-1; TRBD2 matches at 11 bases. This CDR3 comprises 12 residues. V shed 5 bases and J 4 bases; nucleotides not matched to a gene: 0. CDR1 and CDR2 from the germline V gene are DFQATT and SNEGSKA (reference sequence).